This TCR beta chain derives from a study of patients and donors after allogeneic stem cell transplantation. By sample share, this clonotype is large. The CDR3 covers 15 residues. V was pared by 3 bases and J by 4 bases, with 15 bases between. TCRdb recomputed calls from the RT-PCR reads with MiXCR, one row per CDR3 protein. The data hold approximately 2,000 distinct CDR3 sequences, with 1.7% observed a single time. The clonotype originates from a human donor who was either an allogeneic HSCT recipient or a stem cell or donor lymphocyte infusion donor (not recorded which). It is not recorded whose cells these are; they may come from a transplant donor. The chain employs TRBV12-3 or TRBV12-4 and TRBJ2-5, with a tentative D call TRBD2 (6 bases). The specimen was blood, either unsorted or a sorted T cell fraction (not recorded which). The CDR3 spells CASSFPSGGAETQYF. In DNA, the CDR3 is TGTGCCAGCAGTTTCCCCTCCGGAGGGGCAGAGACCCAGTACTTC.